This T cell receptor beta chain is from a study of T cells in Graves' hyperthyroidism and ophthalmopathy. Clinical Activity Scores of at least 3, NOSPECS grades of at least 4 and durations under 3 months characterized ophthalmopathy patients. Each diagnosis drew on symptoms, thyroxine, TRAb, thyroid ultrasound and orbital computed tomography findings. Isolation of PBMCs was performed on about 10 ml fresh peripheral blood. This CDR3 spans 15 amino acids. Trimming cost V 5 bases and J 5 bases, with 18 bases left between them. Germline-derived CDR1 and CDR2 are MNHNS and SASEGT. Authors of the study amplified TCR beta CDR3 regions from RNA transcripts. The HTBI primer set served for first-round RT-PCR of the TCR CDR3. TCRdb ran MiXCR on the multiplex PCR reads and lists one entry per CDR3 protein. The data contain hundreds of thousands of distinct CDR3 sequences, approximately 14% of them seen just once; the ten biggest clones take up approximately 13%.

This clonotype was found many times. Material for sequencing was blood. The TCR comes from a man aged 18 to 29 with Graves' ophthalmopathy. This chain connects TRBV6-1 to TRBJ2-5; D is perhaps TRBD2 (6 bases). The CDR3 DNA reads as TGTGCCAGCAGTTCCCCGGGAGCGGCGAGTGAGACCCAGTACTTC. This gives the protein CASSSPGAASETQYF.